This TCR beta chain appears in the sequencing data of a study of T cells after posttransplantation cyclophosphamide. General observations from the study: TRB overlap between skin or GI tissue T cells and blood was limited.

Deletions cut 6 bases from V and 3 bases from J, with 14 bases between. Per the germline V gene, CDR1 is MDHEN and CDR2 is SYDVKM. This CDR3 has 14 residues. The method was immunoSEQ multiplex PCR; TCRdb's version includes in-frame clones alone and lacks a portion of them. The table shows roughly 30,000 clones, with around 90% occurring only once. As regards this clone: Its antigen is still unknown.

This clonotype was sampled from a woman aged 40 to 49 with a blood cancer, CMV-positive, and with a related stem cell donor. The chain recombines TRBV28 with TRBJ1-2, with D tentatively TRBD1 (5 bases). Sequences were obtained from PBMCs. Here the CDR3 reads CASRFPGWHYGYTF. As DNA, the CDR3 is TGTGCCAGCAGGTTCCCAGGGTGGCACTATGGCTACACCTTC.